A single sample is the source of the 21 T cell receptor beta chains below, sequenced in a study of blood T cell repertoires in COVID-19. Profiled with immunoSEQ multiplex PCR; TCRdb holds only in-frame clones, not every one. Of 75,000 to 100,000 clones in the sample, approximately 86% were seen once. The sequenced sample was peripheral blood. These receptors all stem from an elderly woman with acute or convalescent COVID-19.

The chain carries TRBV18 and TRBJ1-1, with D possibly being TRBD1 (5 bases). The germline V gene has CDR1 KGHSH and CDR2 LQKENI. CDR3 length equals 15 residues. V was trimmed by 1 base and J by 0 bases, leaving 9 bases between them. CDR3 residues: CASSPLGGMNTEAFF. CDR3 coding DNA: TGTGCCAGCTCACCACTCGGGGGGATGAACACTGAAGCTTTCTTT.

This chain uses TRBV18 with TRBJ1-2; D might be TRBD1 (6 bases). The V and J ends lost 3 bases and 4 bases respectively, with 15 bases between them. Per germline, CDR1 KGHSH and CDR2 LQKENI. This CDR3 has 15 residues. The CDR3 protein is CASSPSGLGAYGYTF. The CDR3 DNA reads TGTGCCAGCTCACCCTCGGGGTTGGGGGCCTATGGCTACACCTTC.

The chain joins TRBV5-6 to TRBJ1-1; 8 nucleotides align to TRBD1. V was clipped by 1 base and J by 3 bases; unmatched bases: 5. The CDR3 spans 15 residues. Germline V gene data show CDR1 as SGHDT and CDR2 as YYEEEE. CDR3 amino acids: CASSLPTGVDTEAFF. The CDR3 region has the DNA TGTGCCAGCAGCTTGCCGACAGGGGTGGACACTGAAGCTTTCTTT.

The rearrangement joins TRBV5-1 to TRBJ2-3, with D tentatively TRBD1 (5 bases). The V gene lost 0 bases and the J gene lost 4 bases, with 15 bases spanning the gap. This CDR3 contains 16 residues. Germline CDR1 and CDR2: SGHRS and YFSETQ. CDR3 sequence: CASSLDSGRVSDTQYF. The CDR3 bases are TGCGCCAGCAGCTTGGATTCTGGCAGGGTGTCAGATACGCAGTATTTT.

This clone came up a few times. The chain has TRBV28 and TRBJ1-5, with D maybe TRBD1 (5 bases). This CDR3 comprises 15 residues. Germline CDR1 is MDHEN and CDR2 is SYDVKM. V lost 5 bases and J 7 bases, leaving 18 bases between the germline ends. CDR3 in amino acids: CASSTPQAGLQPQHF. In DNA, the CDR3 is TGTGCCAGCAGTACACCACAGGCGGGGCTGCAGCCCCAGCATTTT.

This clone was seen a single time. The chain joins TRBV28 to TRBJ2-2, with D possibly matching TRBD1 (5 bases). This CDR3 comprises 13 residues. Trimming shortened V by 3 bases and J by 5 bases, and 7 bases separated the two germline ends. Germline assignment: CDR1 MDHEN and CDR2 SYDVKM. The CDR3 sequence is CASSFRATGELFF. DNA for the CDR3: TGTGCCAGCAGTTTCAGGGCGACCGGGGAGCTGTTTTTT.

The J gene is TRBJ2-2, the V gene TRBV6-6, with a weak D call TRBD1 (6 bases). This CDR3 is 14 amino acids long. Germline V gene sequence: CDR1 MNHNY, CDR2 SVGAGI (reference sequence). V lost 3 bases to trimming and J lost 5 bases, with 10 bases between them. CDR3 protein: CASSYSQGTGELFF. DNA of the CDR3: TGTGCCAGCAGTTATTCTCAGGGGACCGGGGAGCTGTTTTTT.

The chain carries TRBV3-1 (or the pseudogene TRBV3-2) and TRBJ2-1; 13 bases are shared with TRBD2. V shed 3 bases, J shed 7 bases, and the junction held 6 bases outside the gene matches. CDR1 LGHDT and CDR2 YNNKEL come from the germline V gene (reference sequence). There are 16 residues in the CDR3. The DNA for the CDR3 is TGTGCCAGCAGCCATACTAGCGGGGGGGCGGATAATGAGCAGTTCTTC. Translation gives CASSHTSGGADNEQFF.

This chain uses TRBV19 with TRBJ1-1; a possible D gene is TRBD1 (6 bases). This CDR3 region has 13 residues. V lost 4 bases and J lost 8, with 14 bases in between. CDR1 LNHDA and CDR2 SQIVND come from the germline V gene (reference sequence). In DNA form, the CDR3 reads TGTGCCAGTAGTACCAACAGGGACCAAGAAGCTTTCTTT. Its protein product is CASSTNRDQEAFF.

V and J are TRBV2 and TRBJ1-4; D might be TRBD1 (5 bases). The CDR3 is made up of 14 amino acids. The V gene lost 4 bases and the J gene lost 4 bases, with 10 bases spanning the gap. Germline CDR1 is SNHLY and CDR2 is FYNNEI. The CDR3 nucleotides are TGTGCCAGCAGTGGGCGGCAGGGTAATGAAAAACTGTTTTTT. Translated, it gives CASSGRQGNEKLFF.

The chain combines TRBV2 with TRBJ2-1, with D possibly TRBD2 on 6 matching bases. This CDR3 comprises 13 residues. Germline V lookup: CDR1 SNHLY, CDR2 FYNNEI. V lost 6 bases and J lost 14, with 20 bases in between. CDR3 DNA: TGTGCCAGCAGCGAACCCCAGACTAGGATGGAGTTCTTC. It encodes CASSEPQTRMEFF.

This sequence joins TRBV6-6 and TRBJ1-5; D ambiguous. Per germline, CDR1 MNHNY and CDR2 SVGAGI (reference sequence). The CDR3 runs to 14 residues. The V gene lost 4 bases and the J gene lost 3 bases, with 10 bases spanning the gap. The CDR3 DNA follows: TGTGCCAGCAGTTCCCAGGTATACAATCAGCCCCAGCATTTT. Protein: CASSSQVYNQPQHF.

The CDR3 coding sequence is TGTGCCTGGGGGGGGGACAGGGGTCAAGAGACCCAGTACTTC. Encoded protein: CAWGGDRGQETQYF. The chain is built from TRBV30 and TRBJ2-5; TRBD1 agrees at 10 bases. The germline gives CDR1 GTSNPN, CDR2 SVGIG (reference sequence). CDR3 size: 14 residues. Trimming cost V 5 bases and J 2 bases; bases outside gene matches: 5.

This chain's CDR3 is CASSLSDTGELFF. CDR3 coding DNA: TGTGCCAGCAGCTTAAGCGACACCGGGGAGCTGTTTTTT. J is TRBJ2-2 and V is TRBV11-2; D is uncertain. Germline CDR1 is SGHAT and CDR2 is FQNNGV. V shed 2 bases and J shed 3 bases, with 4 bases lying between them. The CDR3 runs 13 residues.

J is TRBJ2-1 and V is TRBV28, with 9 nucleotides matching TRBD2. Losses at the gene ends were 3 bases for V and 7 bases for J; bases not matched to a gene: 7. This CDR3 region has 15 residues. Germline CDR1 reads MDHEN; CDR2 reads SYDVKM. For the CDR3, the DNA is TGTGCCAGCAGTTTTGCTAGCGGGGAGAGGAATGAGCAGTTCTTC. Amino acid sequence: CASSFASGERNEQFF.

V and J are TRBV6-4 and TRBJ2-7, with TRBD1 matching 10 bases. J gave up 7 bases and V 3 bases, and 15 bases lay outside the gene matches. This CDR3 has 17 amino acids. Germline V gene lookup returns CDR1 MRHNA and CDR2 SNTAGT. CDR3 amino acids: CASSEPARTGGAEEQYF. CDR3 DNA sequence: TGTGCCAGCAGTGAACCCGCGCGGACAGGGGGGGCGGAAGAGCAGTACTTC.

This chain joins TRBV20-1 and TRBJ2-3, with TRBD2 identical over 11 bases. Germline V gene lookup returns CDR1 DFQATT and CDR2 SNEGSKA (reference sequence). The CDR3 covers 15 residues. The V gene end was trimmed by 3 bases and the J gene end by 0 bases; junction bases not matched to a gene: 2. CDR3 nucleotides: TGCAGTGCTAGTGTAGCGGGGGGGAGCACAGATACGCAGTATTTT. Amino acids: CSASVAGGSTDTQYF.

This clone was observed once. V is TRBV14 and J is TRBJ2-7; the D is unclear. The V gene lost 4 bases and the J gene lost 1 base, with 8 bases spanning the gap. The CDR3 length is 13 residues. The germline gives CDR1 SGHDN, CDR2 FVKESK. CDR3 loop: CASSPFLSYEQYF. CDR3 nucleotides: TGTGCCAGCAGCCCGTTCCTTTCCTACGAGCAGTACTTC.

The chain recombines TRBV12-3 or TRBV12-4 with TRBJ1-6; D possibly corresponds to TRBD1 (6 bases). Trimming removed 5 bases from V and 10 bases from J, with 12 bases in between. The CDR3 extends over 13 amino acids. The CDR3 bases are TGTGCCAGCAGTCACGGGACATCCTCACCCCTCCACTTT. This sequence encodes CASSHGTSSPLHF.

The V and J genes are TRBV6-5 and TRBJ1-6, with D maybe TRBD1 (6 bases). V lost 7 bases, J lost 3 bases, and 13 bases lay in between. The CDR3 contains 15 residues. Looked up from germline, CDR1 is MNHEY and CDR2 is SVGAGI. CDR3 nucleotides: TGTGCCAGCATCCTCGACAGGCTCTATAATTCACCCCTCCACTTT. It yields the protein CASILDRLYNSPLHF.

The chain couples TRBV7-6 to TRBJ2-5, with TRBD2 matching 10 bases. Looked up from germline, CDR1 is SGHVS and CDR2 is FNYEAQ. Trimming cost V 1 base and J 5 bases; bases outside gene matches: 7. The CDR3 has 16 amino acids. The chain's CDR3 is CASSLDPSGGFETQYF. CDR3 in DNA: TGTGCCAGCAGCTTAGACCCTAGCGGGGGTTTTGAGACCCAGTACTTC.